The 8 T cell receptor beta chains below come from one sample, sequenced in a study of blood T cell repertoires in COVID-19. Method: immunoSEQ multiplex PCR; TCRdb's copy keeps in-frame clones and lacks some. Counted here are 50,000 to 80,000 clones, about 86% occurring once; the ten biggest clones make up 5.5% to 8%. Specimen: peripheral blood. These receptors were collected from a man in his fifties with active COVID-19.

V usage is TRBV7-9 and J usage is TRBJ1-5; D uncertain. The CDR3 runs 15 residues. V lost 3 bases and J lost 6, with 15 bases in between. Germline assignment: CDR1 SEHNR and CDR2 FQNEAQ (reference sequence). The CDR3 DNA sequence: TGTGCCAGCAGCTTCGACTCGGAGGCGTTTCAGCCCCAGCATTTT. Residues: CASSFDSEAFQPQHF.

This clone appeared a single time. The J gene is TRBJ1-1, the V gene TRBV27, with TRBD1 matching over 7 bases. V shed 6 bases, J shed 1 base, and the junction held 11 bases outside the gene matches. The germline CDR1 and CDR2 sequences are MNHEY and SMNVEV (reference sequence). This CDR3 has 16 residues. The CDR3 loop is CASSTGTASRNTEAFF. CDR3 sequence (DNA): TGTGCCAGCAGCACCGGGACAGCCTCAAGGAACACTGAAGCTTTCTTT.

This chain joins TRBV5-6 and TRBJ1-5; TRBD1 is a possible D gene (6 bases). Trimming shortened V by 4 bases and J by 6 bases, and 11 bases separated the two germline ends. This CDR3 has 13 residues. The germline gives CDR1 SGHDT, CDR2 YYEEEE. CDR3 nucleotides: TGTGCCAGCAGCCAAGCAGGGGTTCAGCCCCAGCATTTT. Protein: CASSQAGVQPQHF.

V is TRBV5-1 and J is TRBJ2-2; D is unresolved. CDR3 size: 14 residues. Trimming took off 4 bases at V and 4 bases at J, with 11 bases between the two ends. Germline loops: CDR1 SGHRS, CDR2 YFSETQ. The CDR3 region has the DNA TGCGCCAGCAGCCCCCTGGGCGCCACCGGGGAGCTGTTTTTT. The encoded protein is CASSPLGATGELFF.

This chain joins TRBV7-8 and TRBJ2-7; 11 nucleotides agree with TRBD1. The V gene's germline CDR1 is SGHVS and CDR2 FQNEAQ. J lost 4 bases, V lost 2 bases, and 4 bases had no gene match. This CDR3 contains 15 residues. CDR3 protein: CASSLKGTGGYEQYF. In DNA, the CDR3 is TGTGCCAGCAGCTTAAAAGGGACAGGGGGTTACGAGCAGTACTTC.

With respect to this clone: One junction end does not reproduce the germline sequence, and a read error may be involved. V is TRBV6-5 and J is TRBJ2-3, with 7 bases that match TRBD1. The CDR3 spans 12 residues. The germline V gene has CDR1 MNHEY and CDR2 SVGAGI. CDR3 in amino acids: CASSLYRGPGNF. In DNA, the CDR3 is TGTGCCAGCAGTCTCTACAGGGGACCGGGGAATTTT.

The chain has TRBV30 and TRBJ2-7, with 10 bases that match TRBD1. The CDR3 extends over 14 amino acids. Germline V CDR1 and CDR2: GTSNPN, SVGIG (reference sequence). Losses at the gene ends were 2 bases for V and 1 base for J; bases not matched to a gene: 2. The CDR3 DNA sequence: TGTGCCTGGAGTTCGGGACAGGGGTCCTACGAGCAGTACGTC. It codes for CAWSSGQGSYEQYV.

The chain joins TRBV19 to TRBJ1-4; TRBD1 is a possible D gene (5 bases). V lost 5 bases and J lost 7, with 17 bases in between. CDR3 length: 15 residues. Germline CDR1 and CDR2: LNHDA and SQIVND (reference sequence). CDR3: CASSPSAGNGEKLFF. As DNA, the CDR3 is TGTGCCAGTAGTCCCAGCGCAGGGAACGGTGAAAAACTGTTTTTT.